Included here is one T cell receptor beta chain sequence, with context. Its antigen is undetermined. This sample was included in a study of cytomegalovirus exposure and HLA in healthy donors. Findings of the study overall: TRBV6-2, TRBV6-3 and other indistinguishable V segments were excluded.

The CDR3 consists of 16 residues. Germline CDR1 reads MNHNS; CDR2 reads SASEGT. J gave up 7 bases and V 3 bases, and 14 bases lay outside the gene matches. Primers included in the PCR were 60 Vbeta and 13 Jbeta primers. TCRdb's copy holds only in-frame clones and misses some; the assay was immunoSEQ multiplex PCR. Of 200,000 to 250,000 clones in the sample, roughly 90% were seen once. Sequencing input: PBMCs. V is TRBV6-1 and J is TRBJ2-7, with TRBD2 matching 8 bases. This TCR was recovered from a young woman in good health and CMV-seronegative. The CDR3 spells CASSDSPAGGSKEQYF. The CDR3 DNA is TGTGCCAGCAGTGATTCTCCTGCGGGAGGATCAAAAGAGCAGTACTTC.